One sample yielded the 22 T cell receptor beta chains listed below, sequenced in a study of blood T cell repertoires in COVID-19. Sequencing was performed with immunoSEQ multiplex PCR; in TCRdb, only in-frame clones are kept and a portion is missing. The data show roughly 150,000 clones, approximately 78% seen once. Sample: peripheral blood. The origin of the receptors is a woman older than 75 with acute or convalescent COVID-19.

This clone was seen a few times. The CDR3: CASSYPGPNGYTF. CDR3 DNA sequence: TGTGCCAGCAGTTACCCTGGCCCCAATGGCTACACCTTC. The chain joins TRBV6-6 to TRBJ1-2; D is unclear. The germline V and J ends were trimmed by 2 bases and 6 bases, with 10 bases remaining between them. CDR3 length equals 13 residues. CDR1 and CDR2 from the germline V gene are MNHNY and SVGAGI (reference sequence).

This clone was detected only once. J is TRBJ1-2 and V is TRBV19; perhaps TRBD1 as D (5 bases). Per germline, CDR1 LNHDA and CDR2 SQIVND (reference sequence). The ends were cut back, 6 bases at V and 4 bases at J, with 18 bases in the middle. This CDR3 region has 15 residues. CDR3 nucleotides: TGTGCCAGTAGCCCTTGGAGTGAAGGGGCCTATGGCTACACCTTC. Amino acid sequence: CASSPWSEGAYGYTF.

The rearrangement uses TRBV30 and TRBJ2-3; no firm D call. The ends were cut back, 1 base at V and 2 bases at J, with 13 bases in the middle. CDR1 GTSNPN and CDR2 SVGIG come from the germline V gene (reference sequence). This CDR3 region has 15 residues. Here the CDR3 DNA reads TGTGCCTGGAGTGGAACTCGGTCCCCCACAGATACGCAGTATTTT. Translating gives CAWSGTRSPTDTQYF.

The CDR3 loop reads CASSFGTYYGYTF. CDR3 nucleotide sequence: TGTGCCAGCAGTTTTGGGACTTACTATGGCTACACCTTC. The V call is TRBV6-5, the J call TRBJ1-2; weak D call: TRBD1 (5 bases). CDR1 is MNHEY, CDR2 SVGAGI, per germline. The V end lost 4 bases, the J end lost 3 bases, and 9 bases lay between the germline ends. CDR3 length: 13 amino acids.

The chain links TRBV4-1 to TRBJ2-1, with 12 bases aligning to TRBD2. The CDR3 contains 15 residues. In germline, CDR1 is MGHRA, CDR2 YSYEKL. With V trimmed by 5 bases and J by 6 bases, 5 bases remained unmatched. CDR3 residues: CASSLSSGRANEQFF. The CDR3 bases are TGCGCCAGCAGCTTGTCTAGCGGGAGGGCCAATGAGCAGTTCTTC.

The V gene is TRBV11-2, the J gene TRBJ2-7; 8 bases agree with TRBD1. CDR3 length: 15 residues. J lost 1 base, V lost 1 base, and 3 bases had no gene match. Germline V gene sequence: CDR1 SGHAT, CDR2 FQNNGV. CDR3 in amino acids: CASSLGTGPSYEQYF. CDR3 coding DNA: TGTGCCAGCAGCTTAGGGACAGGGCCATCCTACGAGCAGTACTTC.

The chain is built from TRBV18 and TRBJ2-1, with 12 bases fitting TRBD2. The germline CDR1 and CDR2 sequences are KGHSH and LQKENI. CDR3 length: 16 amino acids. The V and J ends lost 3 bases and 6 bases, in that order; junction bases with no gene match: 6. In DNA form, the CDR3 reads TGTGCCAGCTCACCCCGACTAGCGGGGGCGTCCAATGAGCAGTTCTTC. It is translated as CASSPRLAGASNEQFF. The whole variable domain, filled in from reference TRBV18 and TRBJ2-1, reads NAGVMQNPRHLVRRRGQEARLRCSPMKGHSHVYWYRQLPEEGLKFMVYLQKENIIDESGMPKERFSAEFPKEGPSILRIQQVVRGDSAAYFCASSPRLAGASNEQFFGPGTRLTVL.

J is TRBJ2-3 and V is TRBV30, with 16 positions matching TRBD2. The CDR3 has 15 amino acids. Germline V lookup: CDR1 GTSNPN, CDR2 SVGIG (reference sequence). The trim removed 3 bases at V and 4 bases at J, leaving 1 base unmatched. Written as DNA, the CDR3 is TGTGCCTGGAGCGGGACTAGCGGGAGGGCAGATACGCAGTATTTT. This encodes CAWSGTSGRADTQYF.

This chain joins TRBV15 and TRBJ2-5; D is possibly TRBD2 (5 bases). The CDR3 has 14 amino acids. Per germline, CDR1 LNHNV and CDR2 YYDKDF (reference sequence). The ends were cut back, 4 bases at V and 3 bases at J, with 12 bases in the middle. The chain's CDR3 is CATSKWELKETQYF. CDR3 DNA sequence: TGTGCCACCAGCAAGTGGGAGTTGAAAGAGACCCAGTACTTC.

The V gene is TRBV19, the J gene TRBJ2-1, with a weak D call TRBD1 (6 bases). The CDR3 sequence is 14 residues long. In germline, CDR1 is LNHDA, CDR2 SQIVND (reference sequence). The V and J ends lost 5 bases and 2 bases respectively, with 10 bases between them. The CDR3 nucleotides read TGTGCCAGTAGTCCCAGGACAGCCTACAATGAGCAGTTCTTC. Translating it yields CASSPRTAYNEQFF.

The table lists this clone with a few counts. This rearrangement joins TRBV5-5 to TRBJ1-2; D remains ambiguous. CDR3 length equals 14 residues. The V end was cut by 2 bases, the J end by 5 bases, with 13 bases between. Looked up from germline, CDR1 is SGHKS and CDR2 is YYEKEE (reference sequence). Written as DNA, the CDR3 is TGTGCCAGCAGCTTTTTTAATACGGTGTATGGCTACACCTTC. Its translation: CASSFFNTVYGYTF.

This clone was observed a handful of times. V is TRBV2 and J is TRBJ2-7; 9 nucleotides align to TRBD1. V dropped 6 bases and J dropped 6; count of bases not matched to a gene: 3. CDR3 length: 12 amino acids. Per the germline V gene, CDR1 is SNHLY and CDR2 is FYNNEI. The CDR3 DNA reads as TGTGCCAGCAGGGGACAGGGTCTCGAGCAGTACTTC. Protein sequence: CASRGQGLEQYF.

This chain uses TRBV19 with TRBJ1-1; 9 bases are shared with TRBD1. CDR3 size: 14 residues. V trimming: 4 bases; J trimming: 5 bases; junction bases outside the gene matches: 5. CDR1 is LNHDA, CDR2 SQIVND, per germline (reference sequence). CDR3 bases: TGTGCCAGTAGTAGACAGGGGGGAGGGACTGAAGCTTTCTTT. Its translation is CASSRQGGGTEAFF.

This chain joins TRBV4-1 and TRBJ2-5; TRBD2 matches 8 bases. The length of the CDR3 is 15 residues. The V and J ends lost 1 base and 5 bases, in that order; junction bases with no gene match: 6. CDR1 MGHRA and CDR2 YSYEKL come from the germline V gene. CDR3 in amino acids: CASSQVTGGRETQYF. The CDR3 bases are TGCGCCAGCAGCCAAGTGACGGGGGGGCGGGAGACCCAGTACTTC.

The CDR3 DNA reads TGTGCCAGCAGTTCCACCTCGGGACAGCCCCAGCATTTT. Its protein is CASSSTSGQPQHF. The chain carries TRBV12-3 or TRBV12-4 and TRBJ1-5, with D unclear. The CDR3 length is 13 residues. V lost 4 bases and J lost 7, with 11 bases in between.

In its sample, this clone was seen a few times. This chain uses TRBV5-1 with TRBJ2-7, with 9 nucleotides matching TRBD1. The CDR3 runs to 14 residues. Per germline, CDR1 SGHRS and CDR2 YFSETQ. Trimming cost V 6 bases and J 3 bases; bases outside gene matches: 7. CDR3 DNA sequence: TGCGCCAGCAACCCCGGGACAGGGAGCTACGAGCAGTACTTC. This codes for CASNPGTGSYEQYF.

This sequence joins TRBV18 and TRBJ2-4; a possible D gene is TRBD2 (6 bases). The CDR3 extends over 13 amino acids. Trimming stripped 6 bases from V and 3 bases from J, with 9 bases between. Germline V CDR1 and CDR2: KGHSH, LQKENI. For the CDR3, the DNA is TGTGCCAGCTCCGTGCGGGACAAAAACATTCAGTACTTC. It yields the protein CASSVRDKNIQYF.

The chain carries TRBV30 and TRBJ1-6, with 7 bases fitting TRBD1. The CDR3 covers 17 residues. Germline V CDR1 and CDR2: GTSNPN, SVGIG (reference sequence). Trimming cost V 0 bases and J 5 bases; bases outside gene matches: 10. Written as DNA, the CDR3 is TGTGCCTGGAGTGTACGGGGACAGAGTTTTGATAATTCACCCCTCCACTTT. Amino acid sequence: CAWSVRGQSFDNSPLHF.

The V call is TRBV6-6, the J call TRBJ2-7, with a weak D call TRBD1 (6 bases). This CDR3 contains 13 residues. From germline, CDR1 is MNHNY and CDR2 SVGAGI (reference sequence). Trimming took 6 bases from V and 5 from J, leaving 14 bases between them. This CDR3 reads CASRPRGSDEQYF. The CDR3 DNA reads TGTGCCAGCAGACCAAGGGGGAGTGACGAGCAGTACTTC.

The CDR3: CASSTWVSGNTEAFF. In nucleotides, the CDR3 is TGTGCCAGCAGCACCTGGGTTTCGGGAAACACTGAAGCTTTCTTT. This chain joins TRBV5-8 and TRBJ1-1; D gene uncertain. The germline V gene encodes CDR1 SGHTS and CDR2 YDEGEE. The V end was cut by 4 bases, the J end by 2 bases, with 15 bases between. CDR3 length: 15 residues. The full variable domain, in which reference TRBV5-8 and TRBJ1-1 provide the parts outside the CDR3, is EAGVTQSPTHLIKTRGQQATLRCSPISGHTSVYWYQQALGLGLQFLLWYDEGEERNRGNFPPRFSGRQFPNYSSELNVNALELEDSALYLCASSTWVSGNTEAFFGQGTRLTVV.

This chain connects TRBV2 to TRBJ2-7; TRBD2 aligns across 10 bases. The CDR3 consists of 18 residues. CDR1 and CDR2 (germline): SNHLY, FYNNEI. The junction had 13 bases not matched to a gene; V was cut back by 2 bases and J by 3 bases. The DNA of the CDR3 is TGTGCCAGCAGTGAATTCGAACTAGCGGGACTGATCCACTACGAGCAGTACTTC. It is translated as CASSEFELAGLIHYEQYF.

Here the CDR3 reads CASSLTQGALDTQYF. The CDR3 DNA reads as TGTGCCAGCAGTTTAACACAGGGGGCATTAGATACGCAGTATTTT. The chain is built from TRBV27 and TRBJ2-3; 9 bases map to TRBD1. Germline V gives CDR1 MNHEY, CDR2 SMNVEV (reference sequence). The CDR3 extends over 15 amino acids. V dropped 2 bases and J dropped 5; count of bases not matched to a gene: 5.